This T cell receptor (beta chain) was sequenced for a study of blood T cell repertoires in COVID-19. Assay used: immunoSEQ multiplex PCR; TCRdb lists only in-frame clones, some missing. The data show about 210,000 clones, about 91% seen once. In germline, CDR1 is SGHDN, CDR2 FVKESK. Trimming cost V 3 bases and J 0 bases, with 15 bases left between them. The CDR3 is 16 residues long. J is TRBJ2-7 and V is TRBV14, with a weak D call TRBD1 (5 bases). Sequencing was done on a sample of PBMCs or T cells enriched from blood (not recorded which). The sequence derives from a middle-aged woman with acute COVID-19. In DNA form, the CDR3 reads TGTGCCAGCAGCCATCCCGGCAGGGCCAACTCCTACGAGCAGTACTTC. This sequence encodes CASSHPGRANSYEQYF.